Sequencing of this T cell receptor (beta chain) was carried out in a study of cytomegalovirus exposure and HLA in healthy donors. Germline assignment: CDR1 LGHNA and CDR2 YSLEER. After removal of 1 base from V and 2 bases from J, the junction contained 3 bases not matched to a gene. This CDR3 has 16 amino acids. The PCR employed 60 Vbeta primers together with 13 Jbeta primers. The protocol was immunoSEQ multiplex PCR, while the TCRdb copy is restricted to in-frame clones and leaves out a portion. Here the sample spans 100,000 or so clones, 65% to 80% being singletons. The sample consisted of PBMCs. This chain joins TRBV4-3 and TRBJ2-2; TRBD1 aligns across 8 bases. The clonotype originates from a woman aged 40 to 50 in good health and CMV-seronegative. The CDR3 DNA reads TGCGCCAGCAGCCAAGGGACAGGGAGAAACACCGGGGAGCTGTTTTTT. It encodes CASSQGTGRNTGELFF.